This record looks at one T cell receptor beta chain sequence and its context. The record originates from a study of shared clonotypes between healthy human individuals. The germline V gene encodes CDR1 LNHDA and CDR2 SQIVND (reference sequence). CDR3 size: 11 residues. Trimming removed 2 bases at V and 7 bases at J, with 5 bases between. In the original workflow: Junction-only sequences without quality scores came from ImmunoSEQ, so filtering differed. Generated by immunoSEQ multiplex PCR, the TCRdb table keeps only in-frame clones and is missing some. V, J and clone size were drawn from that table, and D and trimming were deduced from the DNA. The sample contains a few million clones, 92% of which appear only once. Everyone who donated was a Caucasian adult who lived in Nashville, Tennessee.

This TCR came from a man aged 18 to 29 in good health. Some clones in this sample may be carry-over from other donors' samples. Source material: naive CD4+ T cells from PBMCs. Subset specified: CD45RA+ positively selected. The J gene is TRBJ2-5, the V gene TRBV19; D unclear. The CDR3 protein is CASSIMGTQYF. DNA for the CDR3: TGTGCCAGTAGTATAATGGGGACCCAGTACTTC.